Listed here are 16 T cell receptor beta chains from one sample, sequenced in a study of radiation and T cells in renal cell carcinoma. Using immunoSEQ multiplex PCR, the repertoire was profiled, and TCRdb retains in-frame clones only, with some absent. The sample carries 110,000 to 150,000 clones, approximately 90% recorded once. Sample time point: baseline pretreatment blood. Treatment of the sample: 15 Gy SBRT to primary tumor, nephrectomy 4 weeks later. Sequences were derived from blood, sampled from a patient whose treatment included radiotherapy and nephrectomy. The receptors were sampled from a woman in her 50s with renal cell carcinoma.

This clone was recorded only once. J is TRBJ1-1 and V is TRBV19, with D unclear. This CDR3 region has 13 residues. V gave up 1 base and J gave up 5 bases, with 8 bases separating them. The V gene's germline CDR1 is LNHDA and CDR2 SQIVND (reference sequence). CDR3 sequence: CASSIGRVTEAFF. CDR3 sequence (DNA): TGTGCCAGTAGTATAGGGAGAGTGACTGAAGCTTTCTTT.

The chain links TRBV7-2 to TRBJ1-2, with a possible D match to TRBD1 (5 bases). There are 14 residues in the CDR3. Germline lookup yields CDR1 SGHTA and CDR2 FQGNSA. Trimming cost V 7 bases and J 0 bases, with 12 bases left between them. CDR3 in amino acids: CASTPGPANYGYTF. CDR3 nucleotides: TGTGCCAGCACCCCAGGGCCAGCTAACTATGGCTACACCTTC.

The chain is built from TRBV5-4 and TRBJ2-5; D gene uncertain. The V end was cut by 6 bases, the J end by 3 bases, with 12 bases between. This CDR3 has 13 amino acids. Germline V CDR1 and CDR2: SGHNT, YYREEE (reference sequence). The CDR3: CASTPKAEETQYF. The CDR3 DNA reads TGTGCCAGCACCCCGAAGGCCGAAGAGACCCAGTACTTC. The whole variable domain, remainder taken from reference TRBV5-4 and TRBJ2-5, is ETGVTQSPTHLIKTRGQQVTLRCSSQSGHNTVSWYQQALGQGPQFIFQYYREEENGRGNFPPRFSGLQFPNYSSELNVNALELDDSALYLCASTPKAEETQYFGPGTRLLVL.

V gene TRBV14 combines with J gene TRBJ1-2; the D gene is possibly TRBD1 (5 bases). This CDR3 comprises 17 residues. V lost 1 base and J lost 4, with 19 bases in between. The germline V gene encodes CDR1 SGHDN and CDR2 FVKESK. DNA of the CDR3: TGTGCCAGCAGCCAAGCCGGGGCCACAGTTATACCCTATGGCTACACCTTC. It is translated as CASSQAGATVIPYGYTF.

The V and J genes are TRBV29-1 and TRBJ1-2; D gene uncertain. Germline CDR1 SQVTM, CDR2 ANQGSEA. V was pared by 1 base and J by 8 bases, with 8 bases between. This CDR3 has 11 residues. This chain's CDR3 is CSVEGTSGYTF. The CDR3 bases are TGCAGCGTTGAAGGGACGTCAGGCTACACCTTC.

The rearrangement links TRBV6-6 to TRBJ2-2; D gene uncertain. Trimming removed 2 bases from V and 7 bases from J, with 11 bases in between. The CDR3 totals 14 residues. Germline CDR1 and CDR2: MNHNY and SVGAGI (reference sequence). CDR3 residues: CASSYVGGDGELFF. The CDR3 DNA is TGTGCCAGCAGTTACGTAGGTGGGGACGGGGAGCTGTTTTTT.

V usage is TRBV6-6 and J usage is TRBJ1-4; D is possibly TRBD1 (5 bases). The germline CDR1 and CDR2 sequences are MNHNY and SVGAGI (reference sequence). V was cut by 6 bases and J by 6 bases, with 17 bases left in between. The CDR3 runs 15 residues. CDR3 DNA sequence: TGTGCCAGCAGCCAAAACACCTTGGGGCATGAAAAACTGTTTTTT. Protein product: CASSQNTLGHEKLFF.

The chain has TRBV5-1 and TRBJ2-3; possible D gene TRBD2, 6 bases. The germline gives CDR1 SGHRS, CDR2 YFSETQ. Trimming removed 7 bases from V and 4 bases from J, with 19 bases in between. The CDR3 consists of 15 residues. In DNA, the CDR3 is TGCGCCAGCCAGGTCGACGGGGGAAGGCCAGATACGCAGTATTTT. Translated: CASQVDGGRPDTQYF. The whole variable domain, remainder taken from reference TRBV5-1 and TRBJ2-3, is KAGVTQTPRYLIKTRGQQVTLSCSPISGHRSVSWYQQTPGQGLQFLFEYFSETQRNKGNFPGRFSGRQFSNSRSEMNVSTLELGDSALYLCASQVDGGRPDTQYFGPGTRLTVL.

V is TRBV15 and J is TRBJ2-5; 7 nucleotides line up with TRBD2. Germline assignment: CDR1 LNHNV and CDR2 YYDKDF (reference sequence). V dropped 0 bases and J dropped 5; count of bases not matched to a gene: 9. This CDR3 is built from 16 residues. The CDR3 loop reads CATSRDKSGAGETQYF. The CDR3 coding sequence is TGTGCCACCAGCAGAGATAAGAGCGGGGCGGGGGAGACCCAGTACTTC.

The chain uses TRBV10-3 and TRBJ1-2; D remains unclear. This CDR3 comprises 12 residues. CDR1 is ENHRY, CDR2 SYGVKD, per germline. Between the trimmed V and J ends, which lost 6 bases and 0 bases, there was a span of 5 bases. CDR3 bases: TGTGCCATCAGCTCCTCTAACTATGGCTACACCTTC. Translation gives CAISSSNYGYTF.

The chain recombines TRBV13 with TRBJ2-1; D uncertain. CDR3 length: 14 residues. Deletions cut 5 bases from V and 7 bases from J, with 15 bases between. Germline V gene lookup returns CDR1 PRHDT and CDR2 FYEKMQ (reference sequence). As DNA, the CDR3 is TGTGCCAGCAGCCTAGACCTCGCTATGAATGAGCAGTTCTTC. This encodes CASSLDLAMNEQFF.

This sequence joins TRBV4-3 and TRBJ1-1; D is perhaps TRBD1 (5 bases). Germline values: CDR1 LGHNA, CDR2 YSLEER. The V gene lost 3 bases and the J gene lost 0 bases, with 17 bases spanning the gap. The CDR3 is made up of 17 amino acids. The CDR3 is CASSQGRFVGMNTEAFF. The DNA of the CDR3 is TGCGCCAGCAGCCAGGGGCGATTTGTAGGGATGAACACTGAAGCTTTCTTT.

The CDR3 region has the DNA TGTGCCAGCTCACCATCGGGGGTGGGCAATCAGCCCCAGCATTTT. Translating gives CASSPSGVGNQPQHF. The chain has TRBV18 and TRBJ1-5; maybe TRBD1 (5 bases). Germline-derived CDR1 and CDR2 are KGHSH and LQKENI. The CDR3 totals 15 residues. Between the trimmed V and J ends, which lost 2 bases and 2 bases, there was a span of 10 bases.

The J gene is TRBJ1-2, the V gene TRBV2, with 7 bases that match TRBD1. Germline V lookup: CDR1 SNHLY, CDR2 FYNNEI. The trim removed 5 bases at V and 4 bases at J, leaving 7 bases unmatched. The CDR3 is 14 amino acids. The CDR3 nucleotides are TGTGCCAGCAGTCCGACAGGGTATCCCTATGGCTACACCTTC. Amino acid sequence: CASSPTGYPYGYTF.

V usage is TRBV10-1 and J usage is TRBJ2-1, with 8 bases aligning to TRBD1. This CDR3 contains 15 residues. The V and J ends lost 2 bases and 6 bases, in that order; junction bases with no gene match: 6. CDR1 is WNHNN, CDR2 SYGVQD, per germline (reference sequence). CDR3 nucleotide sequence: TGCGCCAGCAGTGAGCGCAGGGGGCAGGTCAATGAGCAGTTCTTC. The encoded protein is CASSERRGQVNEQFF.

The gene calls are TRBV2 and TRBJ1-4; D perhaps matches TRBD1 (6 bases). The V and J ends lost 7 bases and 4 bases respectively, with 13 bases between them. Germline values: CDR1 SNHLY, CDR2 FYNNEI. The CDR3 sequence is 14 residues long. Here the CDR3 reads CASTGQLYNEKLFF. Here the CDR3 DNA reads TGTGCCAGCACAGGACAGCTTTATAATGAAAAACTGTTTTTT.